The present T cell receptor beta chain was sequenced within a study of PD-1 blockade in classical Hodgkin lymphoma. Study overall: Nivolumab 3 mg/kg was given intravenously every 2 weeks. Study observations and caveats: A significant rise in TCR diversity was seen by C4D1 for CD4+ cells but not for CD8+ cells.

This CDR3 is built from 18 residues. With V trimmed by 4 bases and J by 4 bases, 17 bases remained unmatched. Germline assignment: CDR1 SGDLS and CDR2 YYNGEE. A word on this clone: The antigen remains undetermined.

Repertoires were generated with immunoSEQ multiplex PCR, while TCRdb's copy carries only in-frame clones and drops some. The table includes roughly 40,000 clones, about 90% detected once. Relapse was seen in all patients after autologous stem cell transplantation, and brentuximab vedotin exposure was variable. The study recorded best responses of complete response, partial response or progressive disease. This chain joins TRBV9 and TRBJ1-1, with TRBD1 matching 9 bases. This TCR was recovered from a human donor with classical Hodgkin lymphoma. The sample was peripheral blood mononuclear cells (PBMCs), taken at baseline. The DNA for the CDR3 is TGTGCCAGCAGCCCACGCCCCGGACAGGGGATCGGCGTCACTGAAGCTTTCTTT. Its translation: CASSPRPGQGIGVTEAFF.